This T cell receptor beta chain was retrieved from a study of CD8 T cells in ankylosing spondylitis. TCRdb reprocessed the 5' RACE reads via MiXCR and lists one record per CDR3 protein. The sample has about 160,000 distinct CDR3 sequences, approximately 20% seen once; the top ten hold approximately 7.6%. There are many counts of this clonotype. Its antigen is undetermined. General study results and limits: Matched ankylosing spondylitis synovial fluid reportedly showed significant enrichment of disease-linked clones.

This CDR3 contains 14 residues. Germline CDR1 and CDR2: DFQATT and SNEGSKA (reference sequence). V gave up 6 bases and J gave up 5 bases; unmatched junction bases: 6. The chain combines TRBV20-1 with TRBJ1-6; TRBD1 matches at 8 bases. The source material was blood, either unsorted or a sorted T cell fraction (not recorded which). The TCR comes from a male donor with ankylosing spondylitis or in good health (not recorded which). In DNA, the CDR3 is TGCAGTGCCCAGGGGGCGCTGGATAATTCACCCCTCCACTTT. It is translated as CSAQGALDNSPLHF.